This T cell receptor (beta chain) was documented in a study of CD8+CD57+ T cells in acquired aplastic anemia. Background on the study: Across the sorted CD4+ and CD8+ cells, DNA amounts averaged approximately 3.1 ug.

According to the study, genomic DNA was the template for TCR beta VDJ and CDR3 profiling. Each CDR3 protein gets one entry after TCRdb re-called the reads with MiXCR. This repertoire shows 350,000 to 450,000 distinct CDR3 sequences, 55% to 75% found once; its top ten account for 3.5% to 4.5%. The V end was cut by 4 bases, the J end by 12 bases, with 34 bases between. The CDR3 is made up of 18 amino acids. Looked up from germline, CDR1 is SNHLY and CDR2 is FYNNEI. The sequenced sample was sorted CD4+, CD8+, or CD8+CD57+ T cells (not recorded which) from PBMCs. The chain uses TRBV2 and TRBJ2-7; D possibly corresponds to TRBD1 (5 bases). The TCR was taken from a human donor in good health, serving as a control. The CDR3 DNA reads TGTGCCAGCAGTGTAAATGGACAAGGCCAAGAGACCCAGTACTTCCGGTACTTC. Translated: CASSVNGQGQETQYFRYF.